This paragraph covers one TCR beta chain sequence. Its specific antigen is unknown. No much larger clone exists at a distance of one base, and base qualities are not known. This record comes from a study of blood T cell repertoires in COVID-19 (dated by TCRdb to the early 2020s). General notes on the study: Samples covering the acute and convalescent phases of COVID-19 were provided by collaborators in the United States, Italy and Spain. The repertoires were released in a freely available public database intended as a resource for research on the immune response to SARS-CoV-2. Where HLA class I and class II types were available, the types were taken from metadata supplied by the sample provider, not from assay-based typing. The material from the prospective study consisted of cDNA or gDNA derived from T cells, B-cell-depleted T cells, or PBMCs. Subjects who had been exposed to COVID-19, were actively infected with it, or had recovered from it provided the deeply sampled blood TCRbeta repertoires that made up the dataset. Samples were obtained from the ongoing ImmuneRACE study (first 160 participants) and from over a thousand subjects provided by 6 global collaborators. A de-identified subject ID, COVID-19 status, age in years and sex were almost always included in the sample metadata.

A second Seattle source provided samples from volunteer blood donors who had recovered from COVID-19. Whole blood was collected in K2EDTA tubes by collaborating institutions according to the institutions' own protocols. Collaborator samples were shipped for TCRbeta analysis as frozen whole blood, isolated PBMCs, or DNA extracted from either sample type. TCRbeta CDR3 regions were amplified from genomic DNA using the immunoSEQ Assay, a bias-controlled multiplex PCR. On the authors' methods: The number of nucleated cells in each sample was estimated by amplification of reference gene primers within the assay. To quantify the absolute abundance of each unique TCRbeta CDR3 rearrangement, sequence reads were collapsed and filtered. For each sample, productive Simpson clonality was calculated as the square root of Simpson's diversity index over productive rearrangements. The table comes from immuneACCESS by way of TCRdb, which keeps in-frame sequences with V and J called. Part of the clones is missing from these tables; in studies checked, under half for an unresolved V gene and the rest for unknown reasons. V and J calls and clone size are copied from that table; D and trimming were computed from the DNA. The table for this sample lists about 350,000 clones; about 90% of them were counted only once. The biggest ten clones account for 3% to 4% of the sample.

Study-wide findings and limitations: The quantity of clinical and demographic metadata differed by source and by participant and was supplied without curation.

The germline V and J ends show losses of 4 bases and 8 bases respectively, and no gene match explains 13 bases of the junction. There are 18 amino acids in the CDR3, from cysteine to phenylalanine inclusive. Only the CDR3 portion is preserved as DNA: 54 bases, with reading frame beginning at the first base. According to the germline V gene, CDR1 reads SGHTA and CDR2 reads FQGNSA. The sample consisted of peripheral blood. The receptor's source is a woman under 30 who had recovered from COVID-19. The V and J segments used are TRBV7-2 and TRBJ2-1, with TRBD2 identical over 14 junction bases. Here is the DNA: TGTGCCAGCAGCTCTTGGACTAGCGGGAGGCTGGCAGGCGATGAGCAGTTCTTC. This yields the protein CASSSWTSGRLAGDEQFF.